The 32 T cell receptor beta chains reported below all come from one sample, sequenced in a study of OX40 agonist ivuxolimab in advanced cancers. Assay: immunoSEQ multiplex PCR; the TCRdb copy retains only in-frame clones and omits some. The data contain some 130,000 clones, about nine tenths of them singletons. This specimen was CD4+ or CD8+ T cells sorted from blood, taken in a trial of the OX40 agonist ivuxolimab. The receptor source for this set is an adult with an advanced solid tumor such as melanoma, head and neck, liver or kidney cancer.

This clone was observed a single time. The chain has TRBV5-8 and TRBJ2-7, with D hard to call. Germline CDR1 SGHTS, CDR2 YDEGEE. Trimming removed 5 bases at V and 2 bases at J, with 17 bases between. CDR3 size: 15 residues. The DNA of the CDR3 is TGTGCCAGCAGTTGGTCTGGTTTGATTGCCTACGAGCAGTACTTC. Translation: CASSWSGLIAYEQYF.

The chain recombines TRBV29-1 with TRBJ2-7; the match to TRBD1 covers 8 bases. The trim removed 6 bases at V and 2 bases at J, leaving 6 bases unmatched. In germline, CDR1 is SQVTM, CDR2 ANQGSEA. The CDR3 contains 13 residues. This chain's CDR3 is CSVRDRRTYEQYF. DNA for the CDR3: TGCAGCGTCCGGGACAGGCGAACCTACGAGCAGTACTTC.

The chain links TRBV18 to TRBJ1-3; no definite D call. V dropped 0 bases and J dropped 0 bases, with 9 bases sitting between them. Per germline, CDR1 KGHSH and CDR2 LQKENI. The CDR3 length is 16 residues. As DNA, the CDR3 is TGTGCCAGCTCACCACCGAGTCAGAGCTCTGGAAACACCATATATTTT. It codes for CASSPPSQSSGNTIYF.

The chain is built from TRBV2 and TRBJ1-4; D possibly corresponds to TRBD1 (6 bases). The V end lost 5 bases, the J end lost 7 bases, and 11 bases lay between the germline ends. The CDR3 runs to 13 residues. Germline-derived CDR1 and CDR2 are SNHLY and FYNNEI. The CDR3 bases are TGTGCCAGCAGTCCCACAGGGACTGAAAAACTGTTTTTT. Translating it yields CASSPTGTEKLFF. The full variable domain, rest sourced from reference TRBV2 and TRBJ1-4, is EPEVTQTPSHQVTQMGQEVILRCVPISNHLYFYWYRQILGQKVEFLVSFYNNEISEKSEIFDDQFSVERPDGSNFTLKIRSTKLEDSAMYFCASSPTGTEKLFFGSGTQLSVL.

Written as DNA, the CDR3 is TGTGCCAGCAGGGGGGACGGCAACACTGAAGCTTTCTTT. Amino acids: CASRGDGNTEAFF. The chain uses TRBV7-3 and TRBJ1-1; D is perhaps TRBD1 (5 bases). Trimming cost V 6 bases and J 2 bases, with 10 bases left between them. CDR3 length: 13 residues. Looked up from germline, CDR1 is SGHTA and CDR2 is FQGTGA.

The V and J genes are TRBV19 and TRBJ2-3; no clear D. Germline assignment: CDR1 LNHDA and CDR2 SQIVND (reference sequence). V gave up 4 bases and J gave up 3 bases, with 8 bases separating them. The CDR3 extends over 13 amino acids. DNA of the CDR3: TGTGCCAGTAGTAGATCTGTTACAGATACGCAGTATTTT. It encodes CASSRSVTDTQYF.

The rearrangement joins TRBV18 to TRBJ1-1; 7 bases agree with TRBD1. The junction had 7 bases not matched to a gene; V was cut back by 1 base and J by 5 bases. Germline V gene sequence: CDR1 KGHSH, CDR2 LQKENI. The CDR3 sequence is 15 residues long. CDR3 nucleotides: TGTGCCAGCTCACCACAGGAGGGGGCTCGAACTGAAGCTTTCTTT. Its translation: CASSPQEGARTEAFF.

The CDR3 bases are TGTGCCAGCAGCTTGCAATGGGGGGAGACCCAGTACTTC. Translation gives CASSLQWGETQYF. The V call is TRBV7-3, the J call TRBJ2-5, with D perhaps given as TRBD1 or TRBD2 (5 bases each). Trimming took 3 bases from V and 5 from J, leaving 10 bases between them. The CDR3 has 13 amino acids. CDR1 and CDR2 from the germline V gene are SGHTA and FQGTGA.

This chain connects TRBV5-1 to TRBJ2-5, with D uncertain. The tail of the sequence fits TRBJ2-7 better, so the J call may be wrong. The CDR3 sequence is 12 residues long. CDR1 is SGHRS and CDR2 is YFSETQ in the germline V gene. The chain's CDR3 is CASSLGLTEQYF. The CDR3 nucleotides read TGCGCCAGCAGCTTGGGGCTAACCGAGCAGTACTTC.

The V call is TRBV10-3, the J call TRBJ1-5, with D uncertain. CDR1 and CDR2 (germline): ENHRY, SYGVKD. This CDR3 has 13 amino acids. V was trimmed by 10 bases and J by 4 bases, leaving 14 bases between them. The CDR3 DNA is TGTGCCACCCGGATATTGCTAAATCAGCCCCAGCATTTT. Protein product: CATRILLNQPQHF.

The CDR3 loop is CAWSVSGVGYGYTF. Written as DNA, the CDR3 is TGTGCCTGGAGTGTTTCAGGGGTTGGCTATGGCTACACCTTC. This rearrangement joins TRBV30 to TRBJ1-2; tentatively, D is TRBD1 (6 bases). Germline CDR1 GTSNPN, CDR2 SVGIG (reference sequence). V was shortened by 0 bases and J by 4 bases, with 12 bases between the two germline ends. The CDR3 has 14 amino acids.

CDR3 in amino acids: CASSPTEFSYNEQFF. DNA of the CDR3: TGTGCCAGCAGCCCGACAGAATTCTCCTACAATGAGCAGTTCTTC. The chain combines TRBV11-2 with TRBJ2-1; D perhaps matches TRBD1 (5 bases). Trimming removed 5 bases from V and 0 bases from J, with 11 bases in between. Germline V gene sequence: CDR1 SGHAT, CDR2 FQNNGV. The CDR3 is 15 amino acids. The full variable domain, rest sourced from reference TRBV11-2 and TRBJ2-1, is EAGVAQSPRYKIIEKRQSVAFWCNPISGHATLYWYQQILGQGPKLLIQFQNNGVVDDSQLPKDRFSAERLKGVDSTLKIQPAKLEDSAVYLCASSPTEFSYNEQFFGPGTRLTVL.

On this clone: Other DNA sequences in this sample translate to the same CDR3. DNA of the CDR3: TGTGCCAGCAGAAGCAACGAGCAGTTCTTC. Protein: CASRSNEQFF. The V call is TRBV25-1, the J call TRBJ2-1, with D unresolved. The V gene lost 6 bases and the J gene lost 10 bases, with 7 bases spanning the gap. The CDR3 runs to 10 residues. Germline V gene lookup returns CDR1 MGHDK and CDR2 SYGVNS.

This rearrangement joins TRBV6-5 to TRBJ1-1; no clear D. The CDR3 has 16 amino acids. Germline assignment: CDR1 MNHEY and CDR2 SVGAGI. V lost 2 bases, J lost 8 bases, and 21 bases lay in between. The CDR3 sequence is CASSYREVLQTLEAFF. CDR3 in DNA: TGTGCCAGCAGTTACCGCGAGGTCTTACAGACTTTAGAAGCTTTCTTT.

The genes are TRBV18 and TRBJ1-5; 7 bases map to TRBD1. With 4 bases clipped from V and 0 bases from J, the junction kept 3 bases outside the gene matches. The CDR3 has 15 residues. Germline V gene data show CDR1 as KGHSH and CDR2 as LQKENI. The CDR3 DNA reads TGTGCCAGCTCACGGGGACAGAATAGCAATCAGCCCCAGCATTTT. Amino acids: CASSRGQNSNQPQHF.

The chain uses TRBV11-3 and TRBJ2-3; D is unresolved. The germline gives CDR1 SGHNT, CDR2 YENEEA. The CDR3 consists of 14 residues. V dropped 2 bases and J dropped 6 bases, with 12 bases sitting between them. The CDR3 sequence is CASSLSPGRDTQYF. The CDR3 nucleotides are TGTGCCAGCAGCTTAAGTCCGGGCCGGGATACGCAGTATTTT.

The J gene is TRBJ2-7, the V gene TRBV6-5; 7 bases line up with TRBD2. The CDR3 length is 16 residues. The junction had 7 bases not matched to a gene; V was cut back by 0 bases and J by 2 bases. The germline gives CDR1 MNHEY, CDR2 SVGAGI. The DNA of the CDR3 is TGTGCCAGCAGTTACTCGGGGGGGGGTGTACCCTACGAGCAGTACTTC. Protein: CASSYSGGGVPYEQYF.

V and J are TRBV25-1 and TRBJ2-5, with TRBD2 matching over 9 bases. Judging by the DNA end, TRBJ2-7 fits better; the J call may be wrong. The CDR3 totals 15 residues. The germline V gene has CDR1 MGHDK and CDR2 SYGVNS. The CDR3 region is CASSVYSGSPDEQYF. The CDR3 DNA sequence: TGTGCCAGCAGTGTGTATAGCGGGAGTCCGGACGAGCAGTACTTC.

The J gene is TRBJ2-5, the V gene TRBV18, with 7 bases fitting TRBD2. The CDR3 totals 13 residues. Germline lookup yields CDR1 KGHSH and CDR2 LQKENI. V shed 3 bases, J shed 4 bases, and the junction held 2 bases outside the gene matches. The CDR3 region is CASSPRGGETQYF. The CDR3 DNA is TGTGCCAGCTCACCCCGCGGGGGAGAGACCCAGTACTTC.

V is TRBV9 and J is TRBJ2-3; unclear D gene. The germline gives CDR1 SGDLS, CDR2 YYNGEE. The CDR3 spans 16 residues. Trimming removed 0 bases at V and 3 bases at J, with 14 bases between. CDR3 amino acids: CASSVVGDRGTDTQYF. The CDR3, as DNA: TGTGCCAGCAGCGTAGTAGGAGACCGAGGAACAGATACGCAGTATTTT.

The chain carries TRBV5-6 and TRBJ2-2, with 11 nucleotides matching TRBD2. The J segment lost 4 bases and the V segment lost 4 bases, leaving 6 bases of the junction unmatched. CDR1 is SGHDT, CDR2 YYEEEE, per germline. This CDR3 region has 16 residues. CDR3: CASSALAGGLTGELFF. The CDR3 DNA sequence: TGTGCCAGCAGCGCGCTAGCGGGAGGTCTCACCGGGGAGCTGTTTTTT.

This clone was seen only once. The chain joins TRBV18 to TRBJ2-1; no reliable D call. This CDR3 has 15 amino acids. V lost 2 bases and J lost 5, with 13 bases in between. CDR1 is KGHSH, CDR2 LQKENI, per germline. CDR3 in DNA: TGTGCCAGCTCACCATTCGCCCCAGCGAACAATGAGCAGTTCTTC. Protein: CASSPFAPANNEQFF.

V is TRBV5-1 and J is TRBJ2-1; 10 positions match TRBD2. Losses at the gene ends were 4 bases for V and 2 bases for J; bases not matched to a gene: 3. CDR1 and CDR2 from the germline V gene are SGHRS and YFSETQ. CDR3 length: 15 residues. The CDR3 nucleotides are TGCGCCAGCAGCCCCCTAGCGGGAGCCTACAATGAGCAGTTCTTC. It specifies CASSPLAGAYNEQFF.

This clone was counted between two and nine times. This chain joins TRBV6-5 and TRBJ2-2; 7 bases are a match to TRBD1. V shed 5 bases and J 0 bases; nucleotides not matched to a gene: 3. Germline loops: CDR1 MNHEY, CDR2 SVGAGI. This CDR3 region has 15 residues. In nucleotides, the CDR3 is TGTGCCAGCAGTAGGGACAGTCCGAACACCGGGGAGCTGTTTTTT. It codes for CASSRDSPNTGELFF.

The gene calls are TRBV5-1 and TRBJ2-1; D is uncertain. Germline lookup yields CDR1 SGHRS and CDR2 YFSETQ. The V gene lost 2 bases and the J gene lost 0 bases, with 6 bases spanning the gap. The CDR3 covers 14 residues. As DNA, the CDR3 is TGCGCCAGCAGCTTTGGCGACTCCTACAATGAGCAGTTCTTC. This gives the protein CASSFGDSYNEQFF.

The rearrangement joins TRBV6-5 to TRBJ1-3, with a weak D call TRBD1 (5 bases). This CDR3 has 13 residues. Germline-derived CDR1 and CDR2 are MNHEY and SVGAGI. V gave up 6 bases and J gave up 7 bases, with 13 bases separating them. CDR3 nucleotide sequence: TGTGCCAGCAGAACGAGGGGCGGGAACACCATATATTTT. It codes for CASRTRGGNTIYF.

The chain joins TRBV6-5 to TRBJ1-5; D unclear. The CDR3 totals 14 residues. Germline CDR1 is MNHEY and CDR2 is SVGAGI. Trimming took off 2 bases at V and 5 bases at J, with 10 bases between the two ends. DNA for the CDR3: TGTGCCAGCAGTTACCTGGTGGGAGATCAGCCCCAGCATTTT. Its protein product is CASSYLVGDQPQHF.

The chain combines TRBV5-1 with TRBJ1-1, with 7 bases matching TRBD1. V gave up 3 bases and J gave up 8 bases; unmatched junction bases: 19. This CDR3 has 17 amino acids. Germline assignment: CDR1 SGHRS and CDR2 YFSETQ. The CDR3 loop reads CASSSPPRGQANLEAFF. CDR3 bases: TGCGCCAGCAGCTCCCCCCCTCGCGGACAGGCAAACTTAGAAGCTTTCTTT.

A single count supports this clone. As DNA, the CDR3 is TGCGCCAGCAGCCCATTGGGAGGATCCTACAATGAGCAGTTCTTC. Translating gives CASSPLGGSYNEQFF. The chain carries TRBV4-3 and TRBJ2-1; D is perhaps TRBD2 (6 bases). The CDR3 contains 15 residues. The germline CDR1 and CDR2 sequences are LGHNA and YSLEER. Trimming cost V 4 bases and J 1 base, with 11 bases left between them.

The genes are TRBV11-1 and TRBJ2-3; TRBD2 matches 10 bases. The V and J ends lost 5 bases and 4 bases, in that order; junction bases with no gene match: 6. This CDR3 has 15 residues. Looked up from germline, CDR1 is SGHAT and CDR2 is FQDESV (reference sequence). CDR3 residues: CASSGTSGTADTQYF. The CDR3 DNA is TGTGCCAGCAGCGGAACTAGCGGGACGGCAGATACGCAGTATTTT.

The chain combines TRBV27 with TRBJ1-4, with no clear D. Looked up from germline, CDR1 is MNHEY and CDR2 is SMNVEV (reference sequence). V lost 8 bases and J lost 7, with 20 bases in between. This CDR3 spans 15 amino acids. The CDR3 spells CASRTYVRAGEKLFF. DNA for the CDR3: TGTGCCAGCCGTACGTACGTGAGGGCCGGTGAAAAACTGTTTTTT. Full variable domain (outside the CDR3, taken from reference TRBV27 and TRBJ1-4): EAQVTQNPRYLITVTGKKLTVTCSQNMNHEYMSWYRQDPGLGLRQIYYSMNVEVTDKGDVPEGYKVSRKEKRNFPLILESPSPNQTSLYFCASRTYVRAGEKLFFGSGTQLSVL.

The chain employs TRBV7-2 and TRBJ2-6, with D perhaps matching TRBD1 (6 bases). There are 18 residues in the CDR3. The V gene lost 5 bases and the J gene lost 0 bases, with 17 bases spanning the gap. Per the germline V gene, CDR1 is SGHTA and CDR2 is FQGNSA. The chain's CDR3 is CASSHAGTSNSGANVLTF. Here the CDR3 DNA reads TGTGCCAGCAGCCACGCCGGGACATCTAACTCTGGGGCCAACGTCCTGACTTTC.